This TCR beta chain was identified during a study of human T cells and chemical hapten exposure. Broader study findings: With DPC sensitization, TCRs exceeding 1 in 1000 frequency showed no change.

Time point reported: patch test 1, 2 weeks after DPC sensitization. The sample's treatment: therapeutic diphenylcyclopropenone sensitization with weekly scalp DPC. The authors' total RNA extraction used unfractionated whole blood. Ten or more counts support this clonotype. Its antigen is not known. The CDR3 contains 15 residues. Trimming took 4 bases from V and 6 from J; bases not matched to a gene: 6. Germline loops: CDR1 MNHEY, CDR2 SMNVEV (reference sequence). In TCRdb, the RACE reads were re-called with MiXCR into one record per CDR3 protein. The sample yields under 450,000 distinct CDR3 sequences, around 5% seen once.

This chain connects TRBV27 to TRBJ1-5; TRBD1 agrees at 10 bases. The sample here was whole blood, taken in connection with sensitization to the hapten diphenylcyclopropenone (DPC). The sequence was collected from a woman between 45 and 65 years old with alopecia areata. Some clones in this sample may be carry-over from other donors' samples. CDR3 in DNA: TGTGCCAGCAGTTGGGGGACAGGGGAGGGTCAGCCCCAGCATTTT. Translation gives CASSWGTGEGQPQHF.